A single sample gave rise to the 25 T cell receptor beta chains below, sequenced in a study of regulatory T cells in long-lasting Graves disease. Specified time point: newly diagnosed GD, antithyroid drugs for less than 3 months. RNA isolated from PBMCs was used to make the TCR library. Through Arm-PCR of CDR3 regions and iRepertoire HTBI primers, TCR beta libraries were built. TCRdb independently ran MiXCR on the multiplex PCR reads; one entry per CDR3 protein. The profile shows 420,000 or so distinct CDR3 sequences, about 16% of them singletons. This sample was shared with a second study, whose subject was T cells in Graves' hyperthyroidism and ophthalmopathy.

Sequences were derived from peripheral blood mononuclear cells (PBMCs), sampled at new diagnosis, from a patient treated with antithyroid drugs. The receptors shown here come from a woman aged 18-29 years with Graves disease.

CDR3 in DNA: TGTGCCACCAGCGGTACGGGCTCCTACAATGAGCAGTACTTC. The encoded protein is CATSGTGSYNEQYF. This chain joins TRBV15 and TRBJ2-1, with D unclear. The DNA end is more similar to TRBJ2-7, so the J call may be wrong. The length of the CDR3 is 14 residues. Germline CDR1 and CDR2: LNHNV and YYDKDF (reference sequence).

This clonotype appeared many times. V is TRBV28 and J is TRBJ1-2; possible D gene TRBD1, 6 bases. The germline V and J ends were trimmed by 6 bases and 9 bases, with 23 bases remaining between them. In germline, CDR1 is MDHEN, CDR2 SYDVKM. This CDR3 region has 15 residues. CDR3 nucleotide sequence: TGTGCCAGCAGCCCCAGGGGCCGCACTGAGTTAAGCTACACCTTC. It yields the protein CASSPRGRTELSYTF.

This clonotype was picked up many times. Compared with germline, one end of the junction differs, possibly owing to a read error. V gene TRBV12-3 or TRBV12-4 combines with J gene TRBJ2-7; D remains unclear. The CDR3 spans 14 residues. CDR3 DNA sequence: TGCGCCAGCAGCCCGATGTACGACTCCTACGAGCAGTACTTC. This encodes CASSPMYDSYEQYF.

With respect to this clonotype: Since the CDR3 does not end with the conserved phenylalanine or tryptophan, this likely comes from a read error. The CDR3: CSARGGTETRVANEQFL. CDR3 DNA: TGCAGTGCTAGAGGAGGAACCGAGACTAGGGTAGCTAATGAGCAGTTCCTC. The J gene is TRBJ2-1, the V gene TRBV20-1; D is possibly TRBD2 (6 bases). Germline assignment: CDR1 DFQATT and CDR2 SNEGSKA (reference sequence). V lost 1 base to trimming and J lost 7 bases, with 23 bases between them. This CDR3 has 17 amino acids.

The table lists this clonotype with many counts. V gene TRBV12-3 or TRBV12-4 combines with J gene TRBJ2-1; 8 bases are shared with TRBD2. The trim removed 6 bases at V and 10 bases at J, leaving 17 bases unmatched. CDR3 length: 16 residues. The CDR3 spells CASSPTGGTYVWEQFF. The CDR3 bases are TGTGCCAGCAGCCCAACGGGGGGGACATATGTGTGGGAGCAGTTCTTC.

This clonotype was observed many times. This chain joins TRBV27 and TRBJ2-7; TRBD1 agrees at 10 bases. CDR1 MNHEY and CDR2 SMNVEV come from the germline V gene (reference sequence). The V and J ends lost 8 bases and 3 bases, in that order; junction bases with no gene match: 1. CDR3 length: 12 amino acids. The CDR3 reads CASRDRGYEQYF. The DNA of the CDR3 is TGTGCCAGCCGGGACAGGGGCTACGAGCAGTACTTC.

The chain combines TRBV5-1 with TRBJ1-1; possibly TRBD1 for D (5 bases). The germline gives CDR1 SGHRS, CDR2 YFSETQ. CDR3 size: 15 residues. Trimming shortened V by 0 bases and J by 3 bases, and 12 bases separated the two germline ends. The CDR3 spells CASSLAGREYTEAFF. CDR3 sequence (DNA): TGCGCCAGCAGCTTGGCGGGCAGGGAGTACACTGAAGCTTTCTTT. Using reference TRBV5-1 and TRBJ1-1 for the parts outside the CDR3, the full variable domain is KAGVTQTPRYLIKTRGQQVTLSCSPISGHRSVSWYQQTPGQGLQFLFEYFSETQRNKGNFPGRFSGRQFSNSRSEMNVSTLELGDSALYLCASSLAGREYTEAFFGQGTRLTVV.

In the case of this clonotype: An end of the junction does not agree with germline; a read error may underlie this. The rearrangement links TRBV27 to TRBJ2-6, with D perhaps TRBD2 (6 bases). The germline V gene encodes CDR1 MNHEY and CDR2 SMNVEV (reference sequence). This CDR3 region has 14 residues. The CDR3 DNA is TGTGCCACCAGTGATTTGGTAGGAGGGAACGTCCTGACTTTC. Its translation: CATSDLVGGNVLTF.

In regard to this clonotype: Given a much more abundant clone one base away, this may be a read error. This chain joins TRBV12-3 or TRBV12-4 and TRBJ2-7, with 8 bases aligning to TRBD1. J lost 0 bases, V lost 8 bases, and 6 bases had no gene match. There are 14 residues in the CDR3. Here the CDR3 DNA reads TGTGCCAGCCGCCGGGACAGGTGCTCCTACGAGCAGTACTTC. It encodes CASRRDRCSYEQYF.

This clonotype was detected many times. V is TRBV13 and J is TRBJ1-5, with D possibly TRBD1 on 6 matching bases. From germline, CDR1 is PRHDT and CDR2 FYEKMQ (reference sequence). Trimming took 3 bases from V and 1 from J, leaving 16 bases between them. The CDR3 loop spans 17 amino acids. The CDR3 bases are TGTGCCAGCAGCTTCCAGGGGCCGGGATGGAGCAATCAGCCCCAGCATTTT. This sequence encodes CASSFQGPGWSNQPQHF.

The CDR3 reads CASRGQGATNTGELFF. CDR3 nucleotides: TGTGCCAGCAGGGGTCAGGGGGCTACGAACACCGGGGAGCTGTTTTTT. The chain is built from TRBV6-1 and TRBJ2-2; 8 bases are shared with TRBD1. The germline CDR1 and CDR2 sequences are MNHNS and SASEGT. This CDR3 is 16 amino acids long. The trim removed 6 bases at V and 0 bases at J, leaving 6 bases unmatched.

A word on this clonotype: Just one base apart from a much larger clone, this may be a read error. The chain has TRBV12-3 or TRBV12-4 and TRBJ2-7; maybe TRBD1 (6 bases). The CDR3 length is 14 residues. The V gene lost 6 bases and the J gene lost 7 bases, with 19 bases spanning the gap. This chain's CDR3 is CASRIQGSYNEQYF. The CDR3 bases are TGTGCCAGCAGGATACAGGGCTCCTACAATGAGCAGTACTTC.

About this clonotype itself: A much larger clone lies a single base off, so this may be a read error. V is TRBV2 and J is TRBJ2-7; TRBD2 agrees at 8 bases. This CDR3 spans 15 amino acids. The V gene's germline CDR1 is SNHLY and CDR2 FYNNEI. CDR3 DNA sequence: TGTGCCAGCAGGGCTAGACTAGCGTCTATCTACGAGCGGTACTTC. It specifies CASRARLASIYERYF. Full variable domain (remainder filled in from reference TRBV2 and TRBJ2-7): EPEVTQTPSHQVTQMGQEVILRCVPISNHLYFYWYRQILGQKVEFLVSFYNNEISEKSEIFDDQFSVERPDGSNFTLKIRSTKLEDSAMYFCASRARLASIYERYFGPGTRLTVT.

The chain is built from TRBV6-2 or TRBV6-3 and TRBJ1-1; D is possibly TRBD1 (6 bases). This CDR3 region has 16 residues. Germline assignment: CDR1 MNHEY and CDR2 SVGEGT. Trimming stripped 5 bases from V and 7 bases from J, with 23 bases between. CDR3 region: CASSEQTLDSKGEAFF. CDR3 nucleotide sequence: TGTGCCAGCAGTGAACAAACCCTGGACAGCAAAGGTGAAGCTTTCTTT.

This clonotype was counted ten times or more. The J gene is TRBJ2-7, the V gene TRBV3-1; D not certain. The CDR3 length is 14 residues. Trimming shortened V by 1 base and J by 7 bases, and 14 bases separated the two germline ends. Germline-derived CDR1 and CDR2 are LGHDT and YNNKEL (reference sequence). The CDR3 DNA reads TGTGCCAGCAGCCAAGTTAGCCGTGACGTGGAGCAGTACTTC. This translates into CASSQVSRDVEQYF.

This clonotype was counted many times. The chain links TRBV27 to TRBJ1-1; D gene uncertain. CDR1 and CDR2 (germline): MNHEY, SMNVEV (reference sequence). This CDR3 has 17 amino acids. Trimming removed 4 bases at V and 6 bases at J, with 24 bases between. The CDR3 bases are TGTGCCAGCAGTTCGAGGTTCTCAGACGGCGCTTCCGCTGAAGCTTTCTTT. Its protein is CASSSRFSDGASAEAFF.

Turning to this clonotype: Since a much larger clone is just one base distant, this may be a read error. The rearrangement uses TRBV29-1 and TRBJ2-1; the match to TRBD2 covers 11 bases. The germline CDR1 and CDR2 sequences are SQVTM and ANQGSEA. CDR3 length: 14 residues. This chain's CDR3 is CSVSGTSGYNEQLF. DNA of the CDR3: TGCAGCGTCTCTGGGACTAGCGGCTACAATGAGCAGCTCTTC.

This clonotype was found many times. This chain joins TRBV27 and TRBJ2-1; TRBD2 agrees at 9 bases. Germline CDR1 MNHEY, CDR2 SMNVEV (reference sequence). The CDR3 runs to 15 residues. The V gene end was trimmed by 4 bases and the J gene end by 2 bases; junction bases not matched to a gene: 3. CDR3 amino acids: CASSSRLAAYNEQFF. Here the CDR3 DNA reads TGTGCCAGCAGTTCCAGACTAGCGGCCTACAATGAGCAGTTCTTC.

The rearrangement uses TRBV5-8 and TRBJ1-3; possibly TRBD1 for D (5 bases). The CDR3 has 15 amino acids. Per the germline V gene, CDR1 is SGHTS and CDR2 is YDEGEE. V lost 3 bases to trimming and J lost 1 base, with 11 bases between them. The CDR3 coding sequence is TGTGCCAGCAGCTGGGGGACTCTTTCTGGAAACACCATATATTTT. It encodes CASSWGTLSGNTIYF.

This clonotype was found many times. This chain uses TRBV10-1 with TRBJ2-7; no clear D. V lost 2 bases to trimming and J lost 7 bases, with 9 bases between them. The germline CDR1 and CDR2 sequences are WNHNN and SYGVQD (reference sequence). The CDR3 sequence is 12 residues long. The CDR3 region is CASSEHLGEQYF. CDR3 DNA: TGCGCCAGCAGTGAGCACCTGGGGGAGCAGTACTTC.

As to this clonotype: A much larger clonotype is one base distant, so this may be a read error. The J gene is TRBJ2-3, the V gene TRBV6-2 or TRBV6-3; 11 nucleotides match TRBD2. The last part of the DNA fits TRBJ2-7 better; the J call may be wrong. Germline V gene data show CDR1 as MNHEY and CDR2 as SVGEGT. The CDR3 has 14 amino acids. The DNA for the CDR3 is TGTGCCAGCGGTTATACTAGCGGGAGATACGAGCAGTACTTC. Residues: CASGYTSGRYEQYF.

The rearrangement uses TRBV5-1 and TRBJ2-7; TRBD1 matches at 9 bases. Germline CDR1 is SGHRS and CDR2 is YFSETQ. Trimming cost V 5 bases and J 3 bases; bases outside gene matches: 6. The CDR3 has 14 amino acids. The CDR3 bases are TGCGCCAGCAGGACCACAGGGGGCATCTACGAGCAGTACTTC. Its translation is CASRTTGGIYEQYF. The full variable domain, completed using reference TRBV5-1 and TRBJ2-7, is KAGVTQTPRYLIKTRGQQVTLSCSPISGHRSVSWYQQTPGQGLQFLFEYFSETQRNKGNFPGRFSGRQFSNSRSEMNVSTLELGDSALYLCASRTTGGIYEQYFGPGTRLTVT.

The CDR3: CASSTSEDRFSGYF. The CDR3 DNA reads TGTGCCAGCAGTACCTCCGAAGACAGGTTTTCGGGGTACTTC. This chain links TRBV28 with TRBJ2-7; a possible D gene is TRBD1 (6 bases). The CDR3 runs 14 residues. CDR1 is MDHEN and CDR2 is SYDVKM in the germline V gene. The V and J ends lost 5 bases and 12 bases respectively, with 23 bases between them. Looking up the rest from reference TRBV28 and TRBJ2-7 gives the full variable domain: DVKVTQSSRYLVKRTGEKVFLECVQDMDHENMFWYRQDPGLGLRLIYFSYDVKMKEKGDIPEGYSVSREKKERFSLILESASTNQTSMYLCASSTSEDRFSGYFGPGTRLTVT.

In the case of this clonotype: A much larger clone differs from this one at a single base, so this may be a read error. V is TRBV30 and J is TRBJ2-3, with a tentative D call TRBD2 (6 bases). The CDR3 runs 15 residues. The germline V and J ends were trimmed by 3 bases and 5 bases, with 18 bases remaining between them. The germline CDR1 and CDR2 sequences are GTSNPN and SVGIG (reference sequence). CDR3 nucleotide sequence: TGTGCCTGGAGGGCGGGGTCGGTTTTCAAAGATACGCAGTATTTT. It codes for CAWRAGSVFKDTQYF.

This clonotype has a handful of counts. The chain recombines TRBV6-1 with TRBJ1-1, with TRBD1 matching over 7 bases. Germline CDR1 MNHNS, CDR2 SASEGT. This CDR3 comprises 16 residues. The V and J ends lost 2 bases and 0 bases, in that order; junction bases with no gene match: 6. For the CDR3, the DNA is TGTGCCAGCAGTGAACCGGAGAGGGGGCTGAACACTGAAGCTTTCTTT. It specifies CASSEPERGLNTEAFF.